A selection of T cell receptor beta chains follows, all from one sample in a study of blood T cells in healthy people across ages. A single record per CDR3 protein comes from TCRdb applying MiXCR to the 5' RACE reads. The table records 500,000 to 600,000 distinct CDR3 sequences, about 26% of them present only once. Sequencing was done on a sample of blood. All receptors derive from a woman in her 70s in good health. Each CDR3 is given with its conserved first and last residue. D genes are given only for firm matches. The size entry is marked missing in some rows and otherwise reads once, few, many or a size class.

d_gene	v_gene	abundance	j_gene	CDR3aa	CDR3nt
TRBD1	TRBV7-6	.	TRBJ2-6	CASSLRSGQDLFSSSHVLTF	TGTGCCAGCAGCCTCAGGTCGGGACAGGATCTCTTTTCTTCCTCTCACGTCCTGACTTTC
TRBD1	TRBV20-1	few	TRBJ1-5	CSVQGTGHQPQHF	TGCAGTGTACAAGGGACAGGTCATCAGCCCCAGCATTTT
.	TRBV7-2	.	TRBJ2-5	CASSLVDTRQETQYF	TGTGCCAGCAGCTTAGTTGACACTAGGCAAGAGACCCAGTACTTC
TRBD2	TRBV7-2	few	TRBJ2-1	CASSRGDYGRFF	TGTGCCAGCAGCCGAGGGGACTATGGGCGGTTCTTC
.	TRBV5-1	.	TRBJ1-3	CASSHQGLSGNTIYF	TGCGCCAGCAGCCACCAGGGACTCTCTGGAAACACCATATATTTT
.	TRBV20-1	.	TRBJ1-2	CSARDVGGGGGYTF	TGCAGTGCTAGAGATGTGGGGGGAGGGGGTGGCTACACCTTC
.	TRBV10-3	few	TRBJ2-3	CAISESSAYTQYF	TGTGCCATCAGTGAGAGTTCTGCGTATACGCAGTATTTT
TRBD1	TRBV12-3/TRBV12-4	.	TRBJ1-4	CASRNRGLSEKLFF	TGTGCCAGCAGGAACAGGGGGCTTTCCGAAAAACTGTTTTTT
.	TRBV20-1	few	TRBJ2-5	CSVVRTGKETQYF	TGCAGTGTTGTTCGAACCGGGAAAGAGACCCAGTACTTC
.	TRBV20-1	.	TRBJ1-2	CSAKGTYYGYTF	TGCAGTGCTAAGGGGACATACTATGGCTACACCTTC
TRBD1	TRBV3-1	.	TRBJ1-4	CASSHNRGGSEKLFF	TGTGCCAGCAGCCATAACAGGGGTGGGAGTGAAAAACTGTTTTTT
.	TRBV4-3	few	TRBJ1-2	CASSQATGSPYGYTF	TGCGCCAGCAGCCAAGCGACAGGCAGCCCTTATGGCTACACCTTC
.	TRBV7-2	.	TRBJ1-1	CASSQWLNTEAFF	TGTGCCAGCAGCCAGTGGCTGAACACTGAAGCTTTCTTT
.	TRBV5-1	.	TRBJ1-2	CASSVEGYGGYTF	TGCGCCAGCAGTGTTGAGGGTTACGGTGGCTACACCTTC
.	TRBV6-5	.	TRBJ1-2	CASSYRGGGKANYGYTF	TGTGCCAGCAGTTACAGAGGTGGAGGGAAGGCTAACTATGGCTACACCTTC
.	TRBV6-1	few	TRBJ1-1	CASSEKRRNTEAFF	TGTGCCAGCAGTGAAAAAAGGCGGAACACTGAAGCTTTCTTT
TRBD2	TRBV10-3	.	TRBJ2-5	CAISWERGLQETQYF	TGTGCCATATCTTGGGAGCGGGGGCTACAAGAGACCCAGTACTTC
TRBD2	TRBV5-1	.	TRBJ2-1	CASSLGTSDLLNEQFF	TGCGCCAGCAGCTTGGGAACTAGCGATTTGCTCAATGAGCAGTTCTTC
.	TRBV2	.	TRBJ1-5	CASSEGRDVQPQHF	TGTGCCAGCAGTGAGGGACGGGATGTTCAGCCCCAGCATTTT
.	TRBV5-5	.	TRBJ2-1	CASSLTRSSYNEQFF	TGTGCCAGCAGCCTGACTAGAAGCTCCTACAATGAGCAGTTCTTC
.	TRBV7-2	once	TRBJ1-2	CASSPESGSGYTF	TGTGCCAGCAGCCCAGAGAGTGGTTCCGGCTACACCTTC
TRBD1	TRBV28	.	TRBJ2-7	CASRSRQGPYEQYF	TGTGCCAGCCGCTCTCGACAGGGACCCTACGAGCAGTACTTC
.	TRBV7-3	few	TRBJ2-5	CASSPTGDPRETQYF	TGTGCCAGCAGCCCGACAGGAGACCCTCGGGAGACCCAGTACTTC
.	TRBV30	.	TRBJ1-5	CAWSAGAERPQHF	TGTGCCTGGAGTGCAGGGGCCGAGCGGCCCCAGCATTTT
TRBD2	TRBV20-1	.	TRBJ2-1	CSASVAAGNNEQFF	TGCAGTGCTAGTGTAGCAGCGGGGAACAATGAGCAGTTCTTC
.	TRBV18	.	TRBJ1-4	CASSPPRGGEKLFF	TGTGCCAGCTCACCCCCCAGGGGAGGTGAAAAACTGTTTTTT
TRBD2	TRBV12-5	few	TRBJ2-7	CASGAPGLGGYEQYF	TGTGCTAGTGGCGCCCCAGGCCTCGGGGGGTACGAGCAGTACTTC
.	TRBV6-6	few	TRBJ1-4	CASSTGQEKLFF	TGTGCCAGCTCGACCGGGCAAGAAAAACTGTTTTTT
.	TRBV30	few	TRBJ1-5	CAWSGDYNQPQHF	TGTGCCTGGAGTGGGGATTACAATCAGCCCCAGCATTTT
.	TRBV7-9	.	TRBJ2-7	CASSSSRTVLTYEQYF	TGTGCCAGCAGCTCATCCCGGACAGTCTTGACCTACGAGCAGTACTTC
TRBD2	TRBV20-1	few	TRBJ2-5	CSASQAGPKETQYF	TGCAGTGCTAGCCAAGCGGGGCCAAAAGAGACCCAGTACTTC
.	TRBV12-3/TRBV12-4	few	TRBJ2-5	CASGWPQGTQYF	TGTGCCTCCGGGTGGCCCCAGGGGACCCAGTACTTC
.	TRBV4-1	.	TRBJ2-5	CASSQPDGGRETQYF	TGCGCCAGCAGCCAACCGGACGGTGGAAGAGAGACCCAGTACTTC
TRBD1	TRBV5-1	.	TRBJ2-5	CASSISGTGEETQYF	TGCGCCAGCAGCATATCCGGGACAGGGGAAGAGACCCAGTACTTC
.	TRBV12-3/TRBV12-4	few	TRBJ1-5	CASSPGRAGGHQPQHF	TGTGCCAGCAGCCCTGGACGGGCCGGCGGGCATCAGCCCCAGCATTTT
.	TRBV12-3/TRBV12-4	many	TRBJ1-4	CASGWARGWEKLFF	TGTGCCAGCGGCTGGGCGCGAGGTTGGGAAAAACTGTTTTTT
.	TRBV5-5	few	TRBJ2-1	CASSLGGRGSLFEQFF	TGTGCCAGCAGCTTGGGTGGCAGGGGATCCCTCTTTGAGCAGTTCTTC
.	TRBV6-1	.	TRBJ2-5	CASIKGDSETQYF	TGTGCCAGCATCAAGGGGGATTCAGAGACCCAGTACTTC
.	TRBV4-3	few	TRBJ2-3	CASSQDGGETGTQYF	TGCGCCAGCAGCCAAGACGGGGGAGAAACAGGTACGCAGTATTTT
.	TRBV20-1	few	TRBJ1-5	CSATKLRATGQPQHF	TGCAGTGCTACTAAACTCAGGGCTACCGGGCAGCCCCAGCATTTT
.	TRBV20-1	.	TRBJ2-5	CSATWQQETQYF	TGCAGTGCCACGTGGCAACAAGAGACCCAGTACTTC
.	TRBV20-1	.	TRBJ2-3	CSAREQGPGDTQYF	TGCAGTGCTAGAGAGCAGGGTCCAGGGGATACGCAGTATTTT